The sequence of this T cell receptor beta chain was determined in a study of identical twins. TCRdb itself ran the 5' RACE reads through MiXCR, one entry per CDR3 protein. The sample shows 700,000 to 950,000 distinct CDR3 sequences, 12% of them seen only once. Trimming removed 1 base from V and 4 bases from J; junction bases left unmatched: 5. Germline V gene sequence: CDR1 SGHRS, CDR2 YFSETQ. The CDR3 runs to 15 residues. These data were likewise used in another study, on yellow fever vaccine responses in identical twins.

The clonotype comes from a woman aged 18-29 years in good health. The chain uses TRBV5-1 and TRBJ1-2, with TRBD1 matching over 9 bases. Sequenced sample: PBMCs. CDR3 coding DNA: TGCGCCAGCAGCTTGCAAGGACAGGGGATCTATGGCTACACCTTC. It codes for CASSLQGQGIYGYTF.